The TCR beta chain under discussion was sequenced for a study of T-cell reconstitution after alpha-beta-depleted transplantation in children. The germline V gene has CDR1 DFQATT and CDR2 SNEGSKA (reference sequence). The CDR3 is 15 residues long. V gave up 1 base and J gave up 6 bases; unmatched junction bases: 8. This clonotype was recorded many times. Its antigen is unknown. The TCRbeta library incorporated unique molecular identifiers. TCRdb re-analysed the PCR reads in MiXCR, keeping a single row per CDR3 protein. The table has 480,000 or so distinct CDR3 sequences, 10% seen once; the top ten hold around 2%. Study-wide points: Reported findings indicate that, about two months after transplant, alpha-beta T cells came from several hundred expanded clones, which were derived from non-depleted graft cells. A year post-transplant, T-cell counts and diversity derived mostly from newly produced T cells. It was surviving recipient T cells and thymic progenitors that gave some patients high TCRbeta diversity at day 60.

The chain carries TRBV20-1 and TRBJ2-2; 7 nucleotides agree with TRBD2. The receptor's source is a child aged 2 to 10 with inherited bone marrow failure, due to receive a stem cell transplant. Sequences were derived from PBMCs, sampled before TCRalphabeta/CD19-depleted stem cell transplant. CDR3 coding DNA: TGCAGTGCTAGAGGGCAAGCGGGGTCCCCCGGGGAGCTGTTTTTT. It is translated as CSARGQAGSPGELFF.